Each of the 11 T cell receptor beta chains below was sequenced from the same sample in a study of cytomegalovirus exposure and HLA in healthy donors. Vbeta (60) and Jbeta (13) primers were used in the PCR. Profiled with immunoSEQ multiplex PCR; TCRdb holds only in-frame clones, not every one. The sample carries roughly 110,000 clones, 71% recorded once. The sequencing sample was made of PBMCs. These receptors were collected from a female donor in good health and CMV-seronegative.

V is TRBV5-4 and J is TRBJ2-5; 13 bases align to TRBD2. Germline lookup yields CDR1 SGHNT and CDR2 YYREEE (reference sequence). This CDR3 spans 17 amino acids. V gave up 4 bases and J gave up 6 bases; unmatched junction bases: 12. The chain's CDR3 is CASSQGLAGDGRKTQYF. As DNA, the CDR3 is TGTGCCAGCAGCCAAGGACTAGCGGGAGATGGTAGAAAGACCCAGTACTTC.

V gene TRBV5-1 combines with J gene TRBJ2-1; the D is unclear. Germline CDR1 is SGHRS and CDR2 is YFSETQ. The CDR3 has 13 amino acids. Trimming left V 3 bases short and J 9 bases short, with 13 bases between. CDR3 coding DNA: TGCGCCAGCAGCTCCGGATCTAGAGGTGAGCAGTTCTTC. Its protein product is CASSSGSRGEQFF.

The gene calls are TRBV7-2 and TRBJ1-5; D possibly corresponds to TRBD1 (6 bases). Germline assignment: CDR1 SGHTA and CDR2 FQGNSA. Trimming removed 0 bases from V and 6 bases from J, with 9 bases in between. The CDR3 is made up of 14 amino acids. This chain's CDR3 is CASSLAGGSQPQHF. The CDR3 bases are TGTGCCAGCAGCTTAGCAGGGGGTAGTCAGCCCCAGCATTTT. The complete variable domain, with remaining parts taken from reference TRBV7-2 and TRBJ1-5, reads GAGVSQSPSNKVTEKGKDVELRCDPISGHTALYWYRQSLGQGLEFLIYFQGNSAPDKSGLPSDRFSAERTGGSVSTLTIQRTQQEDSAVYLCASSLAGGSQPQHFGDGTRLSIL.

This rearrangement joins TRBV30 to TRBJ2-7; 12 bases match TRBD2. Germline V gene sequence: CDR1 GTSNPN, CDR2 SVGIG (reference sequence). This CDR3 contains 16 residues. The V and J ends lost 4 bases and 0 bases, in that order; junction bases with no gene match: 7. The CDR3 reads CAWIGTSGRYSYEQYF. As DNA, the CDR3 is TGTGCCTGGATCGGGACTAGCGGGCGATACTCCTACGAGCAGTACTTC.

This chain joins TRBV5-4 and TRBJ2-3; unclear D gene. The CDR3 spans 17 residues. V was shortened by 3 bases and J by 2 bases, with 19 bases between the two germline ends. The germline CDR1 and CDR2 sequences are SGHNT and YYREEE (reference sequence). The DNA of the CDR3 is TGTGCCAGCAGCTCCCCCACCGCGGTTCCCTTCACAGATACGCAGTATTTT. Amino acid sequence: CASSSPTAVPFTDTQYF.

Only a few counts were recorded for this clone. The chain is built from TRBV11-2 and TRBJ2-1, with D perhaps matching TRBD2 (5 bases). The CDR3 consists of 15 residues. From germline, CDR1 is SGHAT and CDR2 FQNNGV. Trimming removed 4 bases at V and 5 bases at J, with 15 bases between. The CDR3 DNA reads as TGTGCCAGCAGCTCCGGGCGGGCTGGTAACAATGAGCAGTTCTTC. Its protein product is CASSSGRAGNNEQFF.

A few counts support this clone. This chain joins TRBV27 and TRBJ1-5; D uncertain. The germline V gene encodes CDR1 MNHEY and CDR2 SMNVEV (reference sequence). The length of the CDR3 is 13 residues. The V end was cut by 3 bases, the J end by 5 bases, with 8 bases between. In DNA, the CDR3 is TGTGCCAGCAGTTTGCGCGTTGATCAGCCCCAGCATTTT. It codes for CASSLRVDQPQHF.

A few counts support this clone. The chain couples TRBV6-5 to TRBJ2-7; D gene unclear. The CDR3 runs 15 residues. V lost 0 bases and J lost 3, with 12 bases in between. CDR1 is MNHEY, CDR2 SVGAGI, per germline. The CDR3 sequence: CASSYSEVGSYEQYF. The CDR3 region has the DNA TGTGCCAGCAGTTACTCGGAAGTGGGCAGCTACGAGCAGTACTTC.

The chain recombines TRBV29-1 with TRBJ2-1; 11 bases match TRBD2. The trim removed 3 bases at V and 8 bases at J, leaving 3 bases unmatched. The CDR3 consists of 13 residues. CDR1 SQVTM and CDR2 ANQGSEA come from the germline V gene. CDR3 region: CSVETSGTDEQFF. The CDR3 DNA is TGCAGCGTTGAGACTAGCGGGACAGATGAGCAGTTCTTC.

V gene TRBV15 combines with J gene TRBJ2-5; no clear D. Germline assignment: CDR1 LNHNV and CDR2 YYDKDF (reference sequence). CDR3 length: 14 amino acids. V lost 1 base and J lost 2, with 8 bases in between. The CDR3: CATSRGAQQETQYF. The CDR3 DNA is TGTGCCACCAGCAGAGGGGCCCAGCAAGAGACCCAGTACTTC. Full variable domain (outside the CDR3, taken from reference TRBV15 and TRBJ2-5): DAMVIQNPRYQVTQFGKPVTLSCSQTLNHNVMYWYQQKSSQAPKLLFHYYDKDFNNEADTPDNFQSRRPNTSFCFLDIRSPGLGDTAMYLCATSRGAQQETQYFGPGTRLLVL.

This sequence joins TRBV6-5 and TRBJ1-2; 9 bases fit TRBD1. V gave up 3 bases and J gave up 5 bases; unmatched junction bases: 7. The CDR3 covers 15 residues. Germline V gene sequence: CDR1 MNHEY, CDR2 SVGAGI. The CDR3 reads CASSYFTGTGYGYTF. CDR3 coding DNA: TGTGCCAGCAGTTATTTTACCGGGACAGGGTATGGCTACACCTTC.